This T cell receptor beta chain was captured by sequencing in a study of shared clonotypes between healthy human individuals. Study-wide points: Sampling included only blood; tissue repertoires likely differ. An anticipated effect of sequencing depth on clonotype sharing among donors was recognized.

On this clone itself: Its antigen is not identified.

Trimming removed 2 bases at V and 2 bases at J, with 17 bases between. The CDR3 totals 16 residues. Germline V gene data show CDR1 as SGHNT and CDR2 as YYREEE (reference sequence). Scientists sequenced DNA from unsorted PBMC on ten immunoSEQ deep assay plates. The table came from immunoSEQ multiplex PCR; TCRdb's copy has only in-frame clones and leaves some out. The sample contains some 480,000 clones, about 80% of which appear only once. The clonotype originates from a woman aged 40-49 years in good health. Some clones in this sample may be carry-over from other donors' samples. This chain uses TRBV5-4 with TRBJ2-7; the D gene is possibly TRBD2 (7 bases). The sample consisted of PBMCs. CDR3 nucleotide sequence: TGTGCCAGCAGCTTTGGACAGTTCGGGGGGCCCTACGAGCAGTACTTC. Amino acid sequence: CASSFGQFGGPYEQYF.